This T cell receptor beta chain was profiled in a study of cytomegalovirus exposure and HLA in healthy donors. CDR3 length: 14 amino acids. Germline V lookup: CDR1 GTSNPN, CDR2 SVGIG (reference sequence). J lost 7 bases, V lost 0 bases, and 3 bases had no gene match. The PCR had 60 Vbeta and 13 Jbeta primers. Sequencing used immunoSEQ multiplex PCR; TCRdb keeps in-frame clones, though not all of them. The data show fewer than 120,000 clones, around three quarters seen once. This sequence was found in a woman in her thirties in good health and CMV-seronegative. V gene TRBV30 combines with J gene TRBJ1-6, with 7 bases fitting TRBD1. The source material was PBMCs. CDR3 loop: CAWSVGGGNSPLHF. CDR3 DNA: TGTGCCTGGAGTGTAGGAGGGGGCAATTCACCCCTCCACTTT.